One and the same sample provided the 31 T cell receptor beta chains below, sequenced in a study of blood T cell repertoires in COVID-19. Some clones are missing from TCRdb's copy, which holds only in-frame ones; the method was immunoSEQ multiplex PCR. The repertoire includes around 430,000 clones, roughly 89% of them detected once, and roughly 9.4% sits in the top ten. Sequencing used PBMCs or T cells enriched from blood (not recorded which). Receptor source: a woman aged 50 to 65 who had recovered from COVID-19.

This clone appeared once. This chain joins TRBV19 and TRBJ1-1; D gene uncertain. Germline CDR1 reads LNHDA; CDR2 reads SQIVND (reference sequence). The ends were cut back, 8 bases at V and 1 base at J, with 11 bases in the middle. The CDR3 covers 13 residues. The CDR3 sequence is CASQLAGNTEAFF. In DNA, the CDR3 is TGTGCCAGTCAATTAGCTGGGAACACTGAAGCTTTCTTT.

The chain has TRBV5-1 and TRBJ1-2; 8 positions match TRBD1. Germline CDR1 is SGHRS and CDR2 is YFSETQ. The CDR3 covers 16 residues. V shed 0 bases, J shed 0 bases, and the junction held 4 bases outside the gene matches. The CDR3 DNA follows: TGCGCCAGCAGCTTGGGTGGACAGGGACCTAACTATGGCTACACCTTC. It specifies CASSLGGQGPNYGYTF. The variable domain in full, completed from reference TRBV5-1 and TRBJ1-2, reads KAGVTQTPRYLIKTRGQQVTLSCSPISGHRSVSWYQQTPGQGLQFLFEYFSETQRNKGNFPGRFSGRQFSNSRSEMNVSTLELGDSALYLCASSLGGQGPNYGYTFGSGTRLTVV.

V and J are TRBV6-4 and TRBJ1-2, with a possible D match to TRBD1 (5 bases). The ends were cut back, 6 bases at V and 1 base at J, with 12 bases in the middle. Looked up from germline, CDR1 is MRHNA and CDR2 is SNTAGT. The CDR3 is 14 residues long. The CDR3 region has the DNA TGTGCCAGCAGGCTGTCGACAGATAACTATGGCTACACCTTC. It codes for CASRLSTDNYGYTF.

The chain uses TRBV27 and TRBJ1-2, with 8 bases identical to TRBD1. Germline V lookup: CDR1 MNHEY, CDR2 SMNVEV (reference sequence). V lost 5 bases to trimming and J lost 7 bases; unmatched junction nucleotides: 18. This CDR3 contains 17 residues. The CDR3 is CASSLYTGTGGVGGYTF. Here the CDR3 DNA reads TGTGCCAGCAGTCTCTACACCGGGACAGGCGGGGTGGGTGGCTACACCTTC.

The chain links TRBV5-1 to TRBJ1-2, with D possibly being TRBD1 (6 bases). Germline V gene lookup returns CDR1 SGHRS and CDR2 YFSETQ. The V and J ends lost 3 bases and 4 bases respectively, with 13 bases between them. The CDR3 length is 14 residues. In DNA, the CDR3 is TGCGCCAGCAGCTCATCAGGGGAAAGCTATGGCTACACCTTC. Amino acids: CASSSSGESYGYTF.

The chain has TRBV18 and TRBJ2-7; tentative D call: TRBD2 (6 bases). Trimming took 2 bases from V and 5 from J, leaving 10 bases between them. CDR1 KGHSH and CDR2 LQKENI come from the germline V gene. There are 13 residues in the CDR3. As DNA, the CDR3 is TGTGCCAGCTCACCAGCCTCGGGGGACGAGCAGTACTTC. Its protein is CASSPASGDEQYF.

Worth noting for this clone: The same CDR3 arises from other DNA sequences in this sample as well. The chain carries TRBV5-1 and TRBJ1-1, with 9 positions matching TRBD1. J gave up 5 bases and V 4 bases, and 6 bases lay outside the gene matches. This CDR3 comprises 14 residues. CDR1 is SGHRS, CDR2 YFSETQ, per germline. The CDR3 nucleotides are TGCGCCAGCAGCCTGGGACAGGGTGGTACTGAAGCTTTCTTT. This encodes CASSLGQGGTEAFF.

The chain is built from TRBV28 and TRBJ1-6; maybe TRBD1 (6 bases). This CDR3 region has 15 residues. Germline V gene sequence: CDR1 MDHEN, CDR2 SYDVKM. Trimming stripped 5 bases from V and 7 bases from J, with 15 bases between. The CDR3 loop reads CASSTIGQGNSPLHF. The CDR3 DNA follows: TGTGCCAGCAGTACCATCGGGCAGGGGAATTCACCCCTCCACTTT.

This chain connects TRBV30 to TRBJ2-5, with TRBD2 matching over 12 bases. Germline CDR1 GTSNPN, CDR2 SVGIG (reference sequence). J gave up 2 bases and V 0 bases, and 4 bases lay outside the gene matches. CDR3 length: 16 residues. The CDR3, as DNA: TGTGCCTGGAGTGTACGGGGGACTAGCGGGCAAGAGACCCAGTACTTC. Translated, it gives CAWSVRGTSGQETQYF.

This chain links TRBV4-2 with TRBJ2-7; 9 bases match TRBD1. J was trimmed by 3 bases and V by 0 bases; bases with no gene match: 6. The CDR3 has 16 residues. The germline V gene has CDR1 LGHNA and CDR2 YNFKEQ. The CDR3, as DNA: TGTGCCAGCAGCCAAGATCCCGGACAGGGGAACTACGAGCAGTACTTC. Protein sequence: CASSQDPGQGNYEQYF.

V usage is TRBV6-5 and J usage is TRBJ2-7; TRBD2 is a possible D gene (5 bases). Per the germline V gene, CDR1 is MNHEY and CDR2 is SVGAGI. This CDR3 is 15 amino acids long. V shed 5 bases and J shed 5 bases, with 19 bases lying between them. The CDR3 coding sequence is TGTGCCAGCAGTATCCCGGGGAGTTTCACCAACGAGCAGTACTTC. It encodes CASSIPGSFTNEQYF.

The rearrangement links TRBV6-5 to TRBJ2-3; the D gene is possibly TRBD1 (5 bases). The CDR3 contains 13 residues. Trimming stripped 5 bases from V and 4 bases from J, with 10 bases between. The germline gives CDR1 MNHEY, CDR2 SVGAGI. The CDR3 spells CASSLGVADTQYF. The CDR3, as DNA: TGTGCCAGCAGTCTAGGGGTTGCAGATACGCAGTATTTT.

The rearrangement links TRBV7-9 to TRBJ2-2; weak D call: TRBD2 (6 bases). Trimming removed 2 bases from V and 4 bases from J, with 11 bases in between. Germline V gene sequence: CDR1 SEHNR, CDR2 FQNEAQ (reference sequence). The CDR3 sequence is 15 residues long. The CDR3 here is CASSLRGGGTGELFF. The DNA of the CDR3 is TGTGCCAGCAGCTTACGGGGAGGTGGCACCGGGGAGCTGTTTTTT.

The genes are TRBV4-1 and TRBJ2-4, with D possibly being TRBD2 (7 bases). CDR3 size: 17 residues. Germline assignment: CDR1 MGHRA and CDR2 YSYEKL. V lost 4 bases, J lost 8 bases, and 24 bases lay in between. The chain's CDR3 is CASSPIGGPIVIDIQYF. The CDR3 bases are TGCGCCAGCAGCCCGATCGGGGGGCCCATTGTAATTGACATTCAGTACTTC.

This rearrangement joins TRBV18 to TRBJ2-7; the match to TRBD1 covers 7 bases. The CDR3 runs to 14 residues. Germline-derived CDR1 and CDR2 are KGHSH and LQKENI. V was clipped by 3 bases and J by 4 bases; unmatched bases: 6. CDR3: CASSPVQTGYEQYF. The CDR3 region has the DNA TGTGCCAGCTCACCCGTACAGACAGGGTACGAGCAGTACTTC.

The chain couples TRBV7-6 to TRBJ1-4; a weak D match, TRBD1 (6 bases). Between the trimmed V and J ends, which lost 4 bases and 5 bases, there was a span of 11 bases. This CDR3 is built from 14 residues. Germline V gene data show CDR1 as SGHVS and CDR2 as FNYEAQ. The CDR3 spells CASSSGQLNEKLFF. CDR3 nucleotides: TGTGCCAGCAGCTCTGGACAGCTAAATGAAAAACTGTTTTTT.

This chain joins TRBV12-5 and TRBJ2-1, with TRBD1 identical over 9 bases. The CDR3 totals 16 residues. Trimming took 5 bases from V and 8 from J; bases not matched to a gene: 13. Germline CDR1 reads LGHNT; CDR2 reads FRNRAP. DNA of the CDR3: TGTGCTAGTGGTCCTGGGTCGGGACAGGGAGCCGATGAGCAGTTCTTC. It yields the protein CASGPGSGQGADEQFF.

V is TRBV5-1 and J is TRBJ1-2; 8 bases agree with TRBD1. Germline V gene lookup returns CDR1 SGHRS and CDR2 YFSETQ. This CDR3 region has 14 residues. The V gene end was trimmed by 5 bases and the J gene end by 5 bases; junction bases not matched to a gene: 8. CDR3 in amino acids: CASRWTGTTYGYTF. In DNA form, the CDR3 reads TGCGCCAGCAGGTGGACAGGGACCACTTATGGCTACACCTTC.

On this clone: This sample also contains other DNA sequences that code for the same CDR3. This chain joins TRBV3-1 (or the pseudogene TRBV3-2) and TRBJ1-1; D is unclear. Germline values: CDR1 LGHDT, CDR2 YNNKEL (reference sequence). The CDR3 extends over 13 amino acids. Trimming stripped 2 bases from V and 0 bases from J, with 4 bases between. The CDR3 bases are TGTGCCAGCAGCCAACTGTTGAACACTGAAGCTTTCTTT. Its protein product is CASSQLLNTEAFF.

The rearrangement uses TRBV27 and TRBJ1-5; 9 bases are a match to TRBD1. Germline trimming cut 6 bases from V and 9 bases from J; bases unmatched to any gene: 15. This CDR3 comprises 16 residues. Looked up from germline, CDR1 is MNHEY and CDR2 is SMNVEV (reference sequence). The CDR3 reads CASRGPGQGGGWPQHF. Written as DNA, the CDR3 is TGTGCCAGCAGGGGACCGGGACAGGGAGGCGGGTGGCCCCAGCATTTT.

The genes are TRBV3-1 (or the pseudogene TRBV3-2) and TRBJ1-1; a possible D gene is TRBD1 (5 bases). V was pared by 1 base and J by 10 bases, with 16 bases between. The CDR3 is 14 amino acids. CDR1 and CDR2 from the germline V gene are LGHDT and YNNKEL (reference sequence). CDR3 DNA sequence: TGTGCCAGCAGCCAAGGGGGAGGGGTCGATGGAGCTTTCTTT. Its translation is CASSQGGGVDGAFF.

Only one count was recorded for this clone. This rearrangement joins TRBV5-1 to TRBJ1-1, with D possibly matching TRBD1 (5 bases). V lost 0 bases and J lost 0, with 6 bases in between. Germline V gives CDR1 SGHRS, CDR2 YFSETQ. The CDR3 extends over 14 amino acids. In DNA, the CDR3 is TGCGCCAGCAGCTTGGAAGGGGTGAACACTGAAGCTTTCTTT. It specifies CASSLEGVNTEAFF.

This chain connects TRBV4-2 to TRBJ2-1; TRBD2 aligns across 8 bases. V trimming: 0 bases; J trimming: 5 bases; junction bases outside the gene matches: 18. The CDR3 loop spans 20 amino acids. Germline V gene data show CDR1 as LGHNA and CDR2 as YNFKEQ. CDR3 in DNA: TGTGCCAGCAGCCAAGATCGGCGAGGGAGCGGGGGCTTCCGGAACAATGAGCAGTTCTTC. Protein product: CASSQDRRGSGGFRNNEQFF.

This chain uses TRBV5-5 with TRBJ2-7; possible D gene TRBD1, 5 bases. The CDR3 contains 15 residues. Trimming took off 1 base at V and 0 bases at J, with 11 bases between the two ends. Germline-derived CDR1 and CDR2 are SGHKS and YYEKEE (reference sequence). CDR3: CASSLMAGSSYEQYF. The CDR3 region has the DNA TGTGCCAGCAGCTTGATGGCAGGGTCCTCCTACGAGCAGTACTTC.

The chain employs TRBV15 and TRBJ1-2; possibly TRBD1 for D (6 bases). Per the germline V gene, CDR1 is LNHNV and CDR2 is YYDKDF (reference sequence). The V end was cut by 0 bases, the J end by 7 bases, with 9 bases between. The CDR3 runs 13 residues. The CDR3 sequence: CATSRDQGGGYTF. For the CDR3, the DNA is TGTGCCACCAGCAGAGACCAAGGGGGTGGCTACACCTTC.

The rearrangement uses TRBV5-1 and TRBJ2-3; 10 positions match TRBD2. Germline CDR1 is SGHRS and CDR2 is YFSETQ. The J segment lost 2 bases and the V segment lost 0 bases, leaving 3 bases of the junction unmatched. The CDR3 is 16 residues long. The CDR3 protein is CASSLGTSGDTDTQYF. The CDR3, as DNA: TGCGCCAGCAGCTTGGGGACTAGCGGAGACACAGATACGCAGTATTTT.

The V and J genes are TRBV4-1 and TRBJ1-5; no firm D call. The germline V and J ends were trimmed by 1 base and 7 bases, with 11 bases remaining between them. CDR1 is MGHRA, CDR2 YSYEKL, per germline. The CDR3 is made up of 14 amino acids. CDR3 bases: TGCGCCAGCAGCCAAGTTGAGGGAAAACAGCCCCAGCATTTT. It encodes CASSQVEGKQPQHF.

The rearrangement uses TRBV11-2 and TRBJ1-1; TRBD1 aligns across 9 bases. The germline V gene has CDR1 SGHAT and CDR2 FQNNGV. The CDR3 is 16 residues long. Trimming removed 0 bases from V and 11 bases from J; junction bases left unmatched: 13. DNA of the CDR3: TGTGCCAGCAGCTTAGAACAGGGGGCTAAAAGATTGGGGGCTTTCTTT. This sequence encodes CASSLEQGAKRLGAFF.

In DNA, the CDR3 is TGTGCCAGCAGCCGTGCACAGGGCCCGTACAATGAGCAGTTCTTC. Protein sequence: CASSRAQGPYNEQFF. V usage is TRBV7-9 and J usage is TRBJ2-1, with a possible D match to TRBD1 (6 bases). V was pared by 5 bases and J by 4 bases, with 15 bases between. The CDR3 consists of 15 residues. The germline V gene encodes CDR1 SEHNR and CDR2 FQNEAQ (reference sequence).

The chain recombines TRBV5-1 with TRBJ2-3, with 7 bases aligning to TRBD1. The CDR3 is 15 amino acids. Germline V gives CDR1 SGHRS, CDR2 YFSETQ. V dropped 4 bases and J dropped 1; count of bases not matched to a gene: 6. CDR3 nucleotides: TGCGCCAGCAGCACAGGGGTCGTTGGCACAGATACGCAGTATTTT. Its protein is CASSTGVVGTDTQYF.

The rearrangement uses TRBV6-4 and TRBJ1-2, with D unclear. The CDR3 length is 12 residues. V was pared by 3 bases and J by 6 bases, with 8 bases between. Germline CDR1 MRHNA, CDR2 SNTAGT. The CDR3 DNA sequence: TGTGCCAGCAGTGATTCCGGGGATGGCTACACCTTC. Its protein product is CASSDSGDGYTF.